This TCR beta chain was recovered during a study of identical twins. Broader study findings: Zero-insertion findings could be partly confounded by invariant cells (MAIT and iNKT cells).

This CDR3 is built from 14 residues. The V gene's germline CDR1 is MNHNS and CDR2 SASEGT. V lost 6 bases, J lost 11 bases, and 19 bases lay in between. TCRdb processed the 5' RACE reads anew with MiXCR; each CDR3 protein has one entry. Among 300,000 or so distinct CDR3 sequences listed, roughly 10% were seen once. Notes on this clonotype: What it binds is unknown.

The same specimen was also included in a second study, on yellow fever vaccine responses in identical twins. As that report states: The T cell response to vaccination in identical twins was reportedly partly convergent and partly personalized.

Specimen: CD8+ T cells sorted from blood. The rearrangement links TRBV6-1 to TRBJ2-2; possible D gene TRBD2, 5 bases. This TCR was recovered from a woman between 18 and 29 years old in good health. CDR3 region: CASRASYPPGELFF. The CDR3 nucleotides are TGTGCCAGCAGGGCGTCCTACCCACCGGGAGAGCTGTTTTTT.